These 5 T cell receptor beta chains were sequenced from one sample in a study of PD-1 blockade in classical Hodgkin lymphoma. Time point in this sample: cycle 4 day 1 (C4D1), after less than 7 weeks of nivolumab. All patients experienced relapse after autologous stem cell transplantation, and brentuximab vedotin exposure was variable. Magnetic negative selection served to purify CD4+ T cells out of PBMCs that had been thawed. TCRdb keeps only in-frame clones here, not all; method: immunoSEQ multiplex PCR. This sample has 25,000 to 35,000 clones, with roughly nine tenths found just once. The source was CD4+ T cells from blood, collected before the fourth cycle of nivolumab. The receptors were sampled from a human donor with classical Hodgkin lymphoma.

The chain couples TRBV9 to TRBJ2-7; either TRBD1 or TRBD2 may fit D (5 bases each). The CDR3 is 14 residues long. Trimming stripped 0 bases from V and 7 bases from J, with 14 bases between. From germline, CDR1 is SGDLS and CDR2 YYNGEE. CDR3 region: CASSVDFGTGEQYF. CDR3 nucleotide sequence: TGTGCCAGCAGCGTAGACTTTGGGACGGGTGAGCAGTACTTC.

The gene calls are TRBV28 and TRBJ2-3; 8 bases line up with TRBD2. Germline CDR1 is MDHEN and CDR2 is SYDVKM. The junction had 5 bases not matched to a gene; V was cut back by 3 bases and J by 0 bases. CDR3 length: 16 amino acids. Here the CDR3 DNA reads TGTGCCAGCAGTTTCCGAGCGGGAGAAAGCACAGATACGCAGTATTTT. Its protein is CASSFRAGESTDTQYF.

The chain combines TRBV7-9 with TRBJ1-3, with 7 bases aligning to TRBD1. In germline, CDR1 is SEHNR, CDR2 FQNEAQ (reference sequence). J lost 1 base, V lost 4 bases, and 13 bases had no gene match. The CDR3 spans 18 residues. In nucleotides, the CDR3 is TGTGCCAGCAGCTCAAGGGACAGACCCTTTCCTTCTGGAAACACCATATATTTT. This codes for CASSSRDRPFPSGNTIYF.

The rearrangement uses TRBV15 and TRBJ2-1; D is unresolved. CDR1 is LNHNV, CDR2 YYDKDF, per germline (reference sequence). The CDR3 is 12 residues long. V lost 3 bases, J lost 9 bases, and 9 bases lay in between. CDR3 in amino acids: CATSRAWGEQFF. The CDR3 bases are TGTGCCACCAGCAGGGCCTGGGGTGAGCAGTTCTTC.

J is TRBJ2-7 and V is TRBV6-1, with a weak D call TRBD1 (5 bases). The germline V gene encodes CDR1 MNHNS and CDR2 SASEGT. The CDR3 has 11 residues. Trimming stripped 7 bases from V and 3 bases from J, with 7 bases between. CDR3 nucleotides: TGTGCCAGCAAAGGGGACTACGAGCAGTACTTC. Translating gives CASKGDYEQYF.